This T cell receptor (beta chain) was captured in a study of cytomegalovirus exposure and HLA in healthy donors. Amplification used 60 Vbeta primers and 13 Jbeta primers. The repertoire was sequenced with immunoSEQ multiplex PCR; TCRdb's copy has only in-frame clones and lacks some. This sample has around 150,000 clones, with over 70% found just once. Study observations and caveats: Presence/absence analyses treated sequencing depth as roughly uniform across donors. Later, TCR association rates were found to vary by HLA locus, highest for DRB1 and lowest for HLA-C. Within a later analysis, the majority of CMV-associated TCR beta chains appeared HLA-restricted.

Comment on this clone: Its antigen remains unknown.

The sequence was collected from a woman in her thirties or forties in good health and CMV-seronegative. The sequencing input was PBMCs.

The chain's CDR3 is CASSLTGLPSSYEQYF. The CDR3 nucleotides read TGTGCCAGCTCTCTCACAGGGCTTCCCAGCTCCTACGAGCAGTACTTC. The chain uses TRBV28 and TRBJ2-7; D possibly corresponds to TRBD1 (6 bases). Germline V gene data show CDR1 as MDHEN and CDR2 as SYDVKM. This CDR3 comprises 16 residues. Trimming removed 8 bases from V and 0 bases from J, with 20 bases in between.